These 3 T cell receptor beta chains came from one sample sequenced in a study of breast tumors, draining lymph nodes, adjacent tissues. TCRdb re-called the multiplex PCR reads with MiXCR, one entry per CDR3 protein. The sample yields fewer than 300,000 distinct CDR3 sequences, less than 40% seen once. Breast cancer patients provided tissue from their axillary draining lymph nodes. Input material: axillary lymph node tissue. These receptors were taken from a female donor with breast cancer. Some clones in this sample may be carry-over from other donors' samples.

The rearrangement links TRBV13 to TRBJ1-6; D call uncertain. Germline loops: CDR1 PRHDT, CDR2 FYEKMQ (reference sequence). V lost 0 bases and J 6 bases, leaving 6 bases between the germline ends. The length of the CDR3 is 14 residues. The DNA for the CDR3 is TGTGCCAGCAGCTTAGGCAGATTTAATTCACCCCTCCACTTT. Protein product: CASSLGRFNSPLHF.

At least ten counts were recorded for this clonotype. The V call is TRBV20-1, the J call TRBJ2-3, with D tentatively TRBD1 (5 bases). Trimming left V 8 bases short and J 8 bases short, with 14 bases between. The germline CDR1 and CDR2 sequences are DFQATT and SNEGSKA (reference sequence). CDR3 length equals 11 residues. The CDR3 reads CSTQGLGTQYF. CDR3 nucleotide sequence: TGCAGTACGCAGGGCCTGGGTACGCAGTATTTT.

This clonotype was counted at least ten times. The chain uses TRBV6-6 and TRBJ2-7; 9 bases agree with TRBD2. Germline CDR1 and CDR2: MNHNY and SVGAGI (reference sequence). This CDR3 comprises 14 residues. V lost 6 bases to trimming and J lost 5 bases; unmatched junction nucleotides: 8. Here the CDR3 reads CASSHSGSSHEQYF. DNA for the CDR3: TGTGCCAGCAGCCATAGCGGGAGTAGCCACGAGCAGTACTTC.